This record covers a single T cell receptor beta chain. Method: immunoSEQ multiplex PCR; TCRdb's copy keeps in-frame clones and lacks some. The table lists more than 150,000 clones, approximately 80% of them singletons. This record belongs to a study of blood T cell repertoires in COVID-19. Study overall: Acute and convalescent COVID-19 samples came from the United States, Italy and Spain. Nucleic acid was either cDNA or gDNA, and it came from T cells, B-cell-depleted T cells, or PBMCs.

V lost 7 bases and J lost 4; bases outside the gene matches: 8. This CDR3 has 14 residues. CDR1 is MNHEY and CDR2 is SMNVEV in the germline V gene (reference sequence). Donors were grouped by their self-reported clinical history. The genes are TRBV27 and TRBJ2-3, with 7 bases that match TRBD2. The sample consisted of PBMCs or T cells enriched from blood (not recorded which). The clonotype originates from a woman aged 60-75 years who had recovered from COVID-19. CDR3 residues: CASNTAGKADTQYF. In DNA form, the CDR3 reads TGTGCCAGCAACACAGCGGGAAAGGCAGATACGCAGTATTTT.